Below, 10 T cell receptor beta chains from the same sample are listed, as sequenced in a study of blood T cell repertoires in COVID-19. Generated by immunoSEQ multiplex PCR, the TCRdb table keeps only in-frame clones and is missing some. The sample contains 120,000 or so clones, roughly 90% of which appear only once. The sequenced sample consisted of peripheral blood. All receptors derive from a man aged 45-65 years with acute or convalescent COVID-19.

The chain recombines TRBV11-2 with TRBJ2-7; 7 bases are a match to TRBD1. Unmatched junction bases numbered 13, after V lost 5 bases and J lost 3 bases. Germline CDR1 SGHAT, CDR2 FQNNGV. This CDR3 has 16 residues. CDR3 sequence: CASSQTTYRGGYEQYF. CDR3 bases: TGTGCCAGCAGCCAAACTACCTACAGGGGTGGCTACGAGCAGTACTTC.

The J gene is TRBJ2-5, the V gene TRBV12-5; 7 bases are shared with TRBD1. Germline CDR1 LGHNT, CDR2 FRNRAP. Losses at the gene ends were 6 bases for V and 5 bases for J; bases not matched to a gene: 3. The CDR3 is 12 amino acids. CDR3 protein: CASGTGLETQYF. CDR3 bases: TGTGCTAGTGGGACAGGGCTGGAGACCCAGTACTTC.

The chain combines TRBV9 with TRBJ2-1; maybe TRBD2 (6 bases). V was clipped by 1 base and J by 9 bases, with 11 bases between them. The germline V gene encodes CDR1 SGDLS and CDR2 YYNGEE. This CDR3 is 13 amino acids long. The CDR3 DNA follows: TGTGCCAGCAGCGTATCCGGGACTCCTGAGCAGTTCTTC. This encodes CASSVSGTPEQFF.

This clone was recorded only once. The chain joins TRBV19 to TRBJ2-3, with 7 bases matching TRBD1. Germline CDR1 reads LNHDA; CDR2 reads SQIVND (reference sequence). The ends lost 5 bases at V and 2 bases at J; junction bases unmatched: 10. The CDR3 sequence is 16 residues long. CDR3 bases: TGTGCCAGTAGTGTGATCGCCGGGACAGCCACAGATACGCAGTATTTT. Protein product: CASSVIAGTATDTQYF.

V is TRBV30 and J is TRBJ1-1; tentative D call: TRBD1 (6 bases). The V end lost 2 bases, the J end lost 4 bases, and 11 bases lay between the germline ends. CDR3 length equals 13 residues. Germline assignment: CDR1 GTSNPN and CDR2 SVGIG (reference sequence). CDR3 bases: TGTGCCTGGAGTAACAGGGCTGGCACTGAAGCTTTCTTT. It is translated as CAWSNRAGTEAFF.

CDR3 bases: TGTGCCAGCAGTAACAGGGCGGAGAGCTATGGCTACACCTTC. Protein product: CASSNRAESYGYTF. The V call is TRBV5-4, the J call TRBJ1-2; TRBD1 is a possible D gene (6 bases). Looked up from germline, CDR1 is SGHNT and CDR2 is YYREEE (reference sequence). The CDR3 extends over 14 amino acids. V was trimmed by 5 bases and J by 4 bases, leaving 15 bases between them.

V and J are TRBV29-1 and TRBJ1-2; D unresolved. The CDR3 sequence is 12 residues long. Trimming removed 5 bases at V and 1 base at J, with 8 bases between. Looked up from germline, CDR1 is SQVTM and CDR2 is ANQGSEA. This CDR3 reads CSVINNNYGYTF. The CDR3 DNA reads TGCAGCGTTATCAACAATAACTATGGCTACACCTTC.

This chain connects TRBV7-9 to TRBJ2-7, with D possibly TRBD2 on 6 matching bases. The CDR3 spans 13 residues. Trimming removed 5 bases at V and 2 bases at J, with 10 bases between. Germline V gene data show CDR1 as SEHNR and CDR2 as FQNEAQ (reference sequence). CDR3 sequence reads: CASSLGGTYEQYF. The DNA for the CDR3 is TGTGCCAGCAGCCTCGGGGGAACCTACGAGCAGTACTTC.

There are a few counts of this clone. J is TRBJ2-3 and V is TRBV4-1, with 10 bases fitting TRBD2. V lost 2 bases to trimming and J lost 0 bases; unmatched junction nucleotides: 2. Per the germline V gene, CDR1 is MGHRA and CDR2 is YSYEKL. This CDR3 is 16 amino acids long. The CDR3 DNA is TGCGCCAGCAGCCAACGACTAGCGGGTAGCACAGATACGCAGTATTTT. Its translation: CASSQRLAGSTDTQYF.

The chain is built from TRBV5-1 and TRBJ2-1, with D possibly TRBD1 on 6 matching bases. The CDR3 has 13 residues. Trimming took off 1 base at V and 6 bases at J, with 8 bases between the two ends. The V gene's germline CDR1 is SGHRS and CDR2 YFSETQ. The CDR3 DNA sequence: TGCGCCAGCAGCTTGTCCAGGGGCAATGAGCAGTTCTTC. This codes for CASSLSRGNEQFF.